This T cell receptor beta chain originates from a study of shared clonotypes between healthy human individuals. General study points: The study sampled only blood, and tissue repertoires likely differ. Clonotypes shared by all four sorted-subset donors had higher generation probabilities than non-shared clonotypes.

Several immunoSEQ 96-well plates shared each subset's DNA, each plate a replicate. The method was immunoSEQ multiplex PCR; TCRdb's version includes in-frame clones alone and lacks a portion of them. The sample holds approximately 340,000 clones, under 80% seen once. Remarks on this clone: Its antigen is not known.

The CDR3 covers 14 residues. Between the trimmed V and J ends, which lost 3 bases and 0 bases, there was a span of 8 bases. CDR1 is MNHNS, CDR2 SASEGT, per germline. CD4+ cells were split into CD45RA+ naive and CD45RA-negative memory subsets. Sample: memory CD4+ T cells sorted from blood. Described subset: CD45RA-negative fraction. This receptor was taken from a man aged 25-40 years in good health. This rearrangement joins TRBV6-1 to TRBJ1-2; D is unresolved. CDR3 region: CASSDFSANYGYTF. The CDR3 bases are TGTGCCAGCAGTGACTTTTCGGCTAACTATGGCTACACCTTC.